The clone carrying this T cell receptor beta chain was found once. The antigen remains unidentified. The entry originates in a study of T cell responses to AZD1222 COVID-19 vaccine. Study-level results: Baseline seropositivity characterized only a handful of AZD1222 recipients. Spike-specific TCR repertoires showed rising breadth and depth after two AZD1222 doses. Targets within unmutated variant regions were reportedly found for nearly half of spike-specific TCRs.

Produced via immunoSEQ multiplex PCR; TCRdb's table is partial and in-frame only. The profile shows 110,000 or so clones, around nine tenths of them singletons. The V segment lost 8 bases and the J segment 6 bases; nucleotides outside the gene matches: 11. The V gene's germline CDR1 is LNHDA and CDR2 SQIVND (reference sequence). The CDR3 spans 15 residues. Sequences were derived from peripheral blood, sampled on day 0 of AZD1222 vaccination. This receptor was obtained from an adult in good health. This chain joins TRBV19 and TRBJ1-1, with TRBD1 matching over 11 bases. The CDR3 sequence: CASAGTGGYSAEAFF. The CDR3 coding sequence is TGTGCCAGTGCCGGGACAGGGGGATATAGTGCTGAAGCTTTCTTT.